The entry that follows covers one TCR beta chain sequence. What it recognizes is unknown. From germline, CDR1 is MNHNS and CDR2 SASEGT. Trimming took off 5 bases at V and 0 bases at J, with 14 bases between the two ends. The CDR3 has 15 amino acids. This record belongs to a study of cytomegalovirus exposure and HLA in healthy donors. Study-wide points: Reports indicated that the classifier achieved high specificity and sensitivity in diagnosing cytomegalovirus status. According to the study, 160 or so TCR beta chains were cytomegalovirus-associated. Sequencing likely produced, as an artifact, a cluster of highly shared sequence variants.

Healthy bone marrow donors supplied every sample. The PCR made use of 60 Vbeta and 13 Jbeta primers. Sequencing used immunoSEQ multiplex PCR; TCRdb keeps in-frame clones, though not all of them. The repertoire includes 160,000 or so clones, 70% to 75% of them detected once, and 4.7% sits in the top ten. This clonotype was sampled from a man younger than 35 in good health and CMV-seropositive. The chain links TRBV6-1 to TRBJ2-7; D is undetermined. Material: PBMCs. CDR3 sequence (DNA): TGTGCCAGCAGTACGATCGACTTGAGCTCCTACGAGCAGTACGTC. Translating gives CASSTIDLSSYEQYV.